These 6 T cell receptor beta chains came from one sample sequenced in a study of vaccination and CD4 T cells after COVID-19. Oncomine TCR Beta short-read sequencing was applied to DNA from cultured CD4+ T cells. A single record per CDR3 protein comes from TCRdb applying MiXCR to the PCR reads. The data show roughly 8,000 distinct CDR3 sequences, less than 50% seen once. Treatment indicated: roughly 10-day PBMC culture with coronavirus spike peptide pools or control peptides (ViraFEST assay). During the years 2011-2018, before the COVID-19 pandemic, the unexposed donor's CD4+ T cells were collected. No antigen has been identified for these receptors. The sample taken for sequencing was CD4+ T cells from blood, cultured in vitro. The receptors originated from a human donor in good health.

This clonotype is labeled as medium-sized. The V and J genes are TRBV11-2 and TRBJ1-2; D is undetermined. V gave up 3 bases and J gave up 7 bases, with 6 bases separating them. Germline CDR1 is SGHAT and CDR2 is FQNNGV. The CDR3 length is 11 residues. CDR3 DNA sequence: TGTGCCAGCAGCTTCCGGGGTGGCTACACCTTC. Translating it yields CASSFRGGYTF.

V gene TRBV2 combines with J gene TRBJ2-1; 7 bases are a match to TRBD2. The CDR3 covers 15 residues. J lost 7 bases, V lost 6 bases, and 12 bases had no gene match. Germline V gene data show CDR1 as SNHLY and CDR2 as FYNNEI. The CDR3 region has the DNA TGTGCCAGCAGGCCACAGGCAGCGGGAACTAATGAGCAGTTCTTC. This encodes CASRPQAAGTNEQFF.

The chain combines TRBV20-1 with TRBJ2-3; 9 positions agree with TRBD2. CDR3 length: 16 amino acids. V was clipped by 4 bases and J by 2 bases; unmatched bases: 10. Germline assignment: CDR1 DFQATT and CDR2 SNEGSKA (reference sequence). The CDR3 region is CSATLTSGAYTDTQYF. The CDR3 DNA is TGCAGTGCTACCTTGACTAGCGGCGCCTACACAGATACGCAGTATTTT.

Only a few counts were recorded for this clonotype. CDR3: CASSIGAAPYNEQFF. CDR3 DNA sequence: TGTGCCAGTAGTATTGGGGCAGCCCCCTACAATGAGCAGTTCTTC. The chain has TRBV19 and TRBJ2-1; perhaps TRBD1 as D (5 bases). The CDR3 has 15 amino acids. The V and J ends lost 3 bases and 2 bases respectively, with 11 bases between them. Germline V lookup: CDR1 LNHDA, CDR2 SQIVND (reference sequence).

V is TRBV4-2 and J is TRBJ2-7; TRBD2 aligns across 11 bases. CDR3 length: 15 amino acids. Germline assignment: CDR1 LGHNA and CDR2 YNFKEQ. Unmatched junction bases numbered 4, after V lost 3 bases and J lost 3 bases. Written as DNA, the CDR3 is TGTGCCAGCAGCCAGATGGGACTAGCGGACTACGAGCAGTACTTC. Translation: CASSQMGLADYEQYF.

This clonotype was recorded a few times. CDR3 in DNA: TGTGCCAGCAGCCGGAATCAGGGGGGGGGCACTGAAGCTTTCTTT. Residues: CASSRNQGGGTEAFF. This chain connects TRBV7-6 to TRBJ1-1, with 7 bases fitting TRBD1. The V gene's germline CDR1 is SGHVS and CDR2 FNYEAQ. This CDR3 contains 15 residues. V dropped 5 bases and J dropped 4; count of bases not matched to a gene: 10.